This TCR beta chain comes out of a study of blood T cell repertoires in COVID-19. This table comes from immunoSEQ multiplex PCR, and its TCRdb copy is limited to in-frame clones, with some not included. This sample carries more than 150,000 clones, roughly 84% of them seen once, and the ten largest clones take 5.5% to 8%. J gave up 3 bases and V 5 bases, and 8 bases lay outside the gene matches. CDR3 length: 15 amino acids. The germline gives CDR1 MNHEY, CDR2 SVGAGI. This chain uses TRBV6-5 with TRBJ1-2; 8 bases line up with TRBD1. The sequence was obtained from a man between 45 and 60 years old with active or convalescent COVID-19. Sequenced input: peripheral blood. The CDR3 sequence: CASSLQPGQDYGYTF. CDR3 in DNA: TGTGCCAGCAGTCTCCAACCGGGACAGGACTATGGCTACACCTTC.